The clone carrying this T cell receptor beta chain has a handful of counts. What it binds is not known. The data originate from a study of response to subunit inactivated influenza vaccine. Findings and limits, study-wide: Authors suggested seasonal influenza vaccinations each recruit few new T cells.

Germline V lookup: CDR1 ENHRY, CDR2 SYGVKD. V dropped 3 bases and J dropped 4 bases, with 15 bases sitting between them. The CDR3 loop spans 16 amino acids. MiXCR, run by TCRdb on the RT-PCR reads, gives a single entry per CDR3 protein. The sample has about 520,000 distinct CDR3 sequences, approximately 6.9% seen once; the top ten hold about an eighth. This receptor was identified in a man aged 50-75 years who received an inactivated influenza vaccine. The sequenced sample was PBMCs from blood, obtained roughly 24 months after vaccination. V is TRBV10-3 and J is TRBJ2-2; D perhaps matches TRBD1 (5 bases). The CDR3 sequence: CAISERNRGITGELFF. CDR3 nucleotides: TGTGCCATCAGTGAAAGGAATAGGGGAATCACCGGGGAGCTGTTTTTT.